One and the same sample provided the 26 T cell receptor beta chains below, sequenced in a study of blood T cell repertoires in COVID-19. Produced via immunoSEQ multiplex PCR; TCRdb's table is partial and in-frame only. The sample gives about 200,000 clones, approximately 86% of which show up once; over 2.5% is in the top ten. The specimen sequenced was peripheral blood. These receptor sequences come from a man aged 55 to 70 with acute or convalescent COVID-19.

The chain employs TRBV2 and TRBJ1-3; tentative D call: TRBD1 (5 bases). The germline gives CDR1 SNHLY, CDR2 FYNNEI. V was shortened by 6 bases and J by 3 bases, with 9 bases between the two germline ends. CDR3 length: 13 residues. The CDR3 protein is CASSGGGGNTIYF. The CDR3 DNA reads TGTGCCAGCAGCGGCGGGGGTGGAAACACCATATATTTT.

This clone was seen more than once but under ten times. The rearrangement joins TRBV6-5 to TRBJ1-1; the match to TRBD1 covers 10 bases. Germline assignment: CDR1 MNHEY and CDR2 SVGAGI. With 7 bases clipped from V and 5 bases from J, the junction kept 7 bases outside the gene matches. CDR3 length equals 14 residues. CDR3 sequence (DNA): TGTGCCAGCATCCGACAGGGGGCCGTAACTGAAGCTTTCTTT. Residues: CASIRQGAVTEAFF.

This clone came up once. This sequence joins TRBV28 and TRBJ1-2, with 9 nucleotides matching TRBD1. This CDR3 is 15 amino acids long. V dropped 5 bases and J dropped 2; count of bases not matched to a gene: 6. The germline V gene has CDR1 MDHEN and CDR2 SYDVKM. CDR3 region: CASSTRTGANYGYTF. The CDR3 nucleotides read TGTGCCAGCAGTACCCGGACAGGGGCCAACTATGGCTACACCTTC.

In nucleotides, the CDR3 is TGTGCCAGCAGTTCGAGGACAGGGAGCCAGTCCTTTTTATCGAGCTCTGGAAACACCATATATTTT. Residues: CASSSRTGSQSFLSSSGNTIYF. The V and J genes are TRBV28 and TRBJ1-3, with 8 bases fitting TRBD1. V lost 4 bases and J lost 0; bases outside the gene matches: 23. Germline V gene lookup returns CDR1 MDHEN and CDR2 SYDVKM. This CDR3 is 22 amino acids long.

V usage is TRBV19 and J usage is TRBJ2-7, with TRBD1 matching 8 bases. In germline, CDR1 is LNHDA, CDR2 SQIVND (reference sequence). The CDR3 totals 15 residues. Unmatched junction bases numbered 5, after V lost 4 bases and J lost 0 bases. CDR3 in amino acids: CASSTTGGSSYEQYF. The CDR3 nucleotides read TGTGCCAGTAGTACCACAGGGGGAAGCTCCTACGAGCAGTACTTC.

The rearrangement joins TRBV27 to TRBJ1-2, with D possibly TRBD1 on 6 matching bases. V gave up 5 bases and J gave up 7 bases, with 14 bases separating them. This CDR3 has 13 residues. Germline assignment: CDR1 MNHEY and CDR2 SMNVEV (reference sequence). The CDR3 here is CASSSPQGLGYTF. The DNA for the CDR3 is TGTGCCAGCAGTAGCCCACAGGGTCTTGGCTACACCTTC.

The rearrangement links TRBV28 to TRBJ1-1; D may be TRBD1 (6 bases). The germline V and J ends were trimmed by 7 bases and 3 bases, with 15 bases remaining between them. Germline CDR1 reads MDHEN; CDR2 reads SYDVKM. CDR3 size: 14 residues. For the CDR3, the DNA is TGTGCCAGCACCCTTCCAGGGGCCTACACTGAAGCTTTCTTT. This translates into CASTLPGAYTEAFF.

At least ten counts were recorded for this clone. This sequence joins TRBV19 and TRBJ1-2; possibly TRBD1 for D (5 bases). Trimming shortened V by 5 bases and J by 3 bases, and 16 bases separated the two germline ends. From germline, CDR1 is LNHDA and CDR2 SQIVND (reference sequence). There are 15 residues in the CDR3. As DNA, the CDR3 is TGTGCCAGTAGTTCTCAGGGCCGAGAGGACTATGGCTACACCTTC. Its translation: CASSSQGREDYGYTF.

The CDR3 spells CASSTPGGVFIDEQFF. DNA for the CDR3: TGTGCCAGCAGTACCCCAGGGGGCGTCTTCATCGATGAGCAGTTCTTC. The chain employs TRBV28 and TRBJ2-1, with 8 bases lining up with TRBD1. CDR1 is MDHEN and CDR2 is SYDVKM in the germline V gene. CDR3 length: 16 amino acids. Trimming cost V 5 bases and J 8 bases; bases outside gene matches: 14.

The CDR3 here is CASSVFDGGGGEQYF. CDR3 coding DNA: TGTGCCAGCAGCGTATTCGACGGGGGTGGCGGCGAGCAGTACTTC. The genes are TRBV9 and TRBJ2-7, with D tentatively TRBD2 (6 bases). V was clipped by 1 base and J by 6 bases, with 17 bases between them. Looked up from germline, CDR1 is SGDLS and CDR2 is YYNGEE. The CDR3 consists of 15 residues.

Remarks on this clone: The junction differs from germline at one of its ends, possibly a read error. The rearrangement joins TRBV6-5 to TRBJ1-2, with 7 bases matching TRBD1. Germline V lookup: CDR1 MNHEY, CDR2 SVGAGI. This CDR3 comprises 15 residues. CDR3 coding DNA: TGTGCCAGCAGTAACTCCGGGACAGAGTACTATGGCTACACCTTC. This translates into CASSNSGTEYYGYTF.

The rearrangement joins TRBV18 to TRBJ2-7; 11 bases are shared with TRBD1. This CDR3 has 14 amino acids. Germline V gives CDR1 KGHSH, CDR2 LQKENI. V dropped 5 bases and J dropped 4; count of bases not matched to a gene: 4. CDR3 amino acids: CASSSGQGAYEQYF. CDR3 nucleotide sequence: TGTGCCAGCTCATCTGGACAGGGGGCTTACGAGCAGTACTTC.

With respect to this clone: The same CDR3 arises from other DNA sequences in this sample as well. The rearrangement joins TRBV5-1 to TRBJ1-2; no clear D. V dropped 0 bases and J dropped 1 base, with 7 bases sitting between them. Germline loops: CDR1 SGHRS, CDR2 YFSETQ. This CDR3 comprises 14 residues. In DNA form, the CDR3 reads TGCGCCAGCAGCTTGGACAGACGTAACTATGGCTACACCTTC. This encodes CASSLDRRNYGYTF.

The V call is TRBV19, the J call TRBJ1-1, with TRBD1 matching over 9 bases. Germline V gene data show CDR1 as LNHDA and CDR2 as SQIVND (reference sequence). The CDR3 sequence is 15 residues long. V gave up 7 bases and J gave up 0 bases; unmatched junction bases: 6. The DNA of the CDR3 is TGTGCCAGTACCATCTGGACAGGGGTGAACACTGAAGCTTTCTTT. Translated: CASTIWTGVNTEAFF.

The genes are TRBV18 and TRBJ1-4; D is ambiguous. The CDR3 length is 20 residues. From germline, CDR1 is KGHSH and CDR2 LQKENI. Deletions cut 1 base from V and 5 bases from J, with 26 bases between. Here the CDR3 DNA reads TGTGCCAGCTCACCACAACCGGGATTCCGGGTCCCCGAAGGGAATGAAAAACTGTTTTTT. Translating it yields CASSPQPGFRVPEGNEKLFF.

This chain joins TRBV12-5 and TRBJ1-2; 9 bases line up with TRBD1. From germline, CDR1 is LGHNT and CDR2 FRNRAP. The CDR3 length is 14 residues. The junction had 3 bases not matched to a gene; V was cut back by 5 bases and J by 2 bases. CDR3 sequence reads: CASGGGQGNYGYTF. CDR3 DNA: TGTGCTAGTGGTGGGGGACAGGGAAACTATGGCTACACCTTC.

The chain joins TRBV10-1 to TRBJ1-2, with TRBD1 matching 9 bases. Germline V gene sequence: CDR1 WNHNN, CDR2 SYGVQD (reference sequence). The CDR3 extends over 13 amino acids. V shed 3 bases and J 6 bases; nucleotides not matched to a gene: 2. In nucleotides, the CDR3 is TGCGCCAGCAGTGACCGGACAGGGGATGGCTACACCTTC. Translation: CASSDRTGDGYTF.

The V and J genes are TRBV6-5 and TRBJ1-5; the match to TRBD1 covers 12 bases. V lost 5 bases, J lost 4 bases, and 3 bases stayed unmatched. CDR3 size: 15 residues. Germline CDR1 is MNHEY and CDR2 is SVGAGI. The CDR3 loop is CASSRDRGPNQPQHF. The CDR3 DNA follows: TGTGCCAGCAGTCGGGACAGGGGGCCGAATCAGCCCCAGCATTTT.

The chain is built from TRBV13 and TRBJ2-1; D perhaps matches TRBD1 (6 bases). The CDR3 runs 14 residues. Trimming cost V 6 bases and J 4 bases, with 13 bases left between them. CDR1 and CDR2 (germline): PRHDT, FYEKMQ (reference sequence). CDR3 region: CASSRDNFYNEQFF. The CDR3 DNA reads TGTGCCAGCAGTCGGGACAACTTTTACAATGAGCAGTTCTTC.

V is TRBV5-1 and J is TRBJ2-7; 9 positions match TRBD1. The germline gives CDR1 SGHRS, CDR2 YFSETQ. The CDR3 spans 17 residues. The junction had 13 bases not matched to a gene; V was cut back by 4 bases and J by 2 bases. The CDR3, as DNA: TGCGCCAGCAGCCGTAGCACGGGACAGGGCTTTGCCTACGAGCAGTACTTC. Translating gives CASSRSTGQGFAYEQYF.

J is TRBJ1-2 and V is TRBV29-1; TRBD1 aligns across 7 bases. The germline gives CDR1 SQVTM, CDR2 ANQGSEA. Germline trimming cut 6 bases from V and 1 base from J; bases unmatched to any gene: 8. The CDR3 has 14 residues. For the CDR3, the DNA is TGCAGCGTGGACGGGACAGTTGATAACTATGGCTACACCTTC. Amino acids: CSVDGTVDNYGYTF.

This clone was counted a few times. The chain carries TRBV18 and TRBJ1-4; D gene uncertain. V lost 2 bases to trimming and J lost 4 bases, with 8 bases between them. Germline loops: CDR1 KGHSH, CDR2 LQKENI. The CDR3 has 14 residues. The CDR3 is CASSPAQNNEKLFF. The CDR3 DNA reads TGTGCCAGCTCACCAGCCCAGAATAATGAAAAACTGTTTTTT.

This chain joins TRBV12-3 or TRBV12-4 and TRBJ1-2; D unclear. With 7 bases removed from V and 4 bases from J, the gap between germline ends came to 10 bases. This CDR3 has 12 amino acids. CDR3 bases: TGTGCCAGCACTCGGGGTTTCTATGGCTACACCTTC. Encoded protein: CASTRGFYGYTF.

This rearrangement joins TRBV18 to TRBJ1-6; no firm D call. Trimming removed 1 base from V and 3 bases from J, with 10 bases in between. The germline CDR1 and CDR2 sequences are KGHSH and LQKENI. The CDR3 runs 16 residues. CDR3 nucleotide sequence: TGTGCCAGCTCACCACTAGCCAGCAACTATAATTCACCCCTCCACTTT. Translation: CASSPLASNYNSPLHF.

The chain joins TRBV4-2 to TRBJ2-1; 10 bases align to TRBD2. Germline V gene sequence: CDR1 LGHNA, CDR2 YNFKEQ. This CDR3 spans 21 amino acids. The V gene end was trimmed by 1 base and the J gene end by 6 bases; junction bases not matched to a gene: 21. Here the CDR3 reads CASSQGMGRGVAGGRSNEQFF. The CDR3 DNA follows: TGTGCCAGCAGCCAAGGTATGGGGAGAGGGGTAGCGGGGGGCCGGAGCAATGAGCAGTTCTTC.

This chain uses TRBV3-1 (or the pseudogene TRBV3-2) with TRBJ2-3, with 9 nucleotides matching TRBD1. The V gene end was trimmed by 10 bases and the J gene end by 1 base; junction bases not matched to a gene: 3. CDR3 length: 13 amino acids. The germline V gene encodes CDR1 LGHDT and CDR2 YNNKEL (reference sequence). The CDR3 region is CATRDRGTDTQYF. In DNA, the CDR3 is TGTGCCACCAGGGACAGGGGCACAGATACGCAGTATTTT.